Shown below are 2 T cell receptor beta chains from a single sample sequenced in a study of regulatory T cells in long-lasting Graves disease. Time point noted: newly diagnosed GD, antithyroid drugs for less than 3 months. The TCR library was made from RNA that had been extracted from PBMCs in TRIzol. In building TCR beta libraries, iRepertoire HTBI primers were used together with Arm-PCR of CDR3 regions. TCRdb independently ran MiXCR on the multiplex PCR reads; one entry per CDR3 protein. The sample carries a few hundred thousand distinct CDR3 sequences, roughly 17% recorded once. The same data also contributed to another study, on T cells in Graves' hyperthyroidism and ophthalmopathy.

The input for sequencing was peripheral blood mononuclear cells (PBMCs), taken at new diagnosis, from a patient treated with antithyroid drugs. All receptors come from a man between 35 and 55 years old with Graves disease.

In this sample, this clonotype turned up many times. This chain uses TRBV7-2 with TRBJ2-7; maybe TRBD1 (6 bases). Trimming stripped 0 bases from V and 6 bases from J, with 12 bases between. The CDR3 length is 14 residues. In germline, CDR1 is SGHTA, CDR2 FQGNSA. This CDR3 is CASSLARTAGEQYF. The CDR3 DNA reads as TGTGCCAGCAGCTTAGCCCGGACAGCTGGCGAGCAGTACTTC. Full variable domain (remainder filled in from reference TRBV7-2 and TRBJ2-7): GAGVSQSPSNKVTEKGKDVELRCDPISGHTALYWYRQSLGQGLEFLIYFQGNSAPDKSGLPSDRFSAERTGGSVSTLTIQRTQQEDSAVYLCASSLARTAGEQYFGPGTRLTVT.

This clonotype has at least ten counts. The gene calls are TRBV12-3 or TRBV12-4 and TRBJ2-1, with 12 bases fitting TRBD2. The V and J ends lost 7 bases and 6 bases, in that order; junction bases with no gene match: 19. CDR3 length: 19 amino acids. CDR3 sequence reads: CASTYRPFLAGGPGNEQFF. The CDR3 DNA follows: TGTGCCAGCACCTATAGGCCCTTTCTAGCGGGGGGGCCCGGCAATGAGCAGTTCTTC.